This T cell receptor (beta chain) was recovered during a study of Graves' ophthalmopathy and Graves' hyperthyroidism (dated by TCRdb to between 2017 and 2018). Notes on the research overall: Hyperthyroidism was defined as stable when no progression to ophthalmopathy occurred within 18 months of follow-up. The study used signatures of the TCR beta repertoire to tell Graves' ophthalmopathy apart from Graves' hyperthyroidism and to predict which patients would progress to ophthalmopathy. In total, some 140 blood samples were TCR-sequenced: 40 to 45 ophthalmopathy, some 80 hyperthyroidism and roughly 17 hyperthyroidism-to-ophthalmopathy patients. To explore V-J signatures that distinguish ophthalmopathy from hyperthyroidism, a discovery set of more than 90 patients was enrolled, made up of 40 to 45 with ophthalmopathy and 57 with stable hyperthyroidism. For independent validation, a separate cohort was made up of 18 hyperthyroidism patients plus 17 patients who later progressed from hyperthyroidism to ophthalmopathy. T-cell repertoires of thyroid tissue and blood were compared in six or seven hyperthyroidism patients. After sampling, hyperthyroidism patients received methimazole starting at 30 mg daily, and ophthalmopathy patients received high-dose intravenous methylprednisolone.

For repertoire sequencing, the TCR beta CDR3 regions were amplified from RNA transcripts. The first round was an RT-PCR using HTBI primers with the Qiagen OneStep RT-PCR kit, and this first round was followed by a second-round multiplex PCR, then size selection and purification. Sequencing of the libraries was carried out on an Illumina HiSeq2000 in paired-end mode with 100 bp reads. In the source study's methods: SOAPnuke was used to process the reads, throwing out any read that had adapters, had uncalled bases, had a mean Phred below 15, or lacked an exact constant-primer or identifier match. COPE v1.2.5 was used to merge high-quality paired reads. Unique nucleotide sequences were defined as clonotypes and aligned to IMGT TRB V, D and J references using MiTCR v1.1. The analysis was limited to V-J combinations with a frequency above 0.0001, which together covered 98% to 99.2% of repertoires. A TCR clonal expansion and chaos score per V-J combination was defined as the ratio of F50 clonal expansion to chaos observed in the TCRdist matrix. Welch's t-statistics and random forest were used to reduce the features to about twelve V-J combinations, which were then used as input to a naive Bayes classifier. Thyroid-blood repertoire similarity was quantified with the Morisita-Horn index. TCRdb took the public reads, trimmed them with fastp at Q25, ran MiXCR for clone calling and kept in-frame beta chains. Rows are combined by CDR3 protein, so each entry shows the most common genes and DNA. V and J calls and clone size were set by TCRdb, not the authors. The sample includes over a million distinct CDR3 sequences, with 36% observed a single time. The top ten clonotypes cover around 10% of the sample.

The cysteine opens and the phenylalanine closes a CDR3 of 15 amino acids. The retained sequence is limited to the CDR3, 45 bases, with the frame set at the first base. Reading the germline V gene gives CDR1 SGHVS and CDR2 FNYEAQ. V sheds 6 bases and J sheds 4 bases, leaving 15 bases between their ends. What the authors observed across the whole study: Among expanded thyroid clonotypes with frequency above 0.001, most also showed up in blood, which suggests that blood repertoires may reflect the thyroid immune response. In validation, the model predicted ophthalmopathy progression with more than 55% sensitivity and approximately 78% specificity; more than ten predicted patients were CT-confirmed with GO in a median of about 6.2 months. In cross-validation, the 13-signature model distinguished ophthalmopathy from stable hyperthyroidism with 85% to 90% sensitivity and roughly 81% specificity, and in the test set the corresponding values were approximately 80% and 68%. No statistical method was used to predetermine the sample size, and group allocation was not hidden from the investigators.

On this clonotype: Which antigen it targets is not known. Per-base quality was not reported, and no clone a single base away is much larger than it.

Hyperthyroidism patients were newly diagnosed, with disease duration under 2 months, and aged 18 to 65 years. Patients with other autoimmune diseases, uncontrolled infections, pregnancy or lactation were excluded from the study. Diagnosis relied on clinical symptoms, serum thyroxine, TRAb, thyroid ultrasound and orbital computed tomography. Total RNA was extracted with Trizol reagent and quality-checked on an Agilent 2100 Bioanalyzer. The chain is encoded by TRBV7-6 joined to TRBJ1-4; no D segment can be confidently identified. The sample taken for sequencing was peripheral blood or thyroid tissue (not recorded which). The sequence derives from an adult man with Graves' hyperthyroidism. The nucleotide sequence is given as TGTGCCAGCAGGAGCCTGGGGTCCGGTAATGAAAAACTGTTTTTT. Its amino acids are CASRSLGSGNEKLFF.